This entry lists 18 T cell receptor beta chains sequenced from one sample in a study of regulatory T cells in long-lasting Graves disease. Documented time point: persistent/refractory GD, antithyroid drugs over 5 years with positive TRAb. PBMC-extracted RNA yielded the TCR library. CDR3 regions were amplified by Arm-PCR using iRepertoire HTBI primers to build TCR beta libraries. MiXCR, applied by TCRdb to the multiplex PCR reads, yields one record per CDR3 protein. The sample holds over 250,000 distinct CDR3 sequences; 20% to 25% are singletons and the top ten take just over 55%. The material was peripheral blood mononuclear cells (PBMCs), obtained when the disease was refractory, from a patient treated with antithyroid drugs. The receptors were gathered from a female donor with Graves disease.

The DNA of the CDR3 is TGTGCCAGCAGCCGCCGGACAGGGACGGCCGGAAACACCATATATTTT. Its translation: CASSRRTGTAGNTIYF. The chain couples TRBV12-3 or TRBV12-4 to TRBJ1-3, with 8 bases fitting TRBD1. The ends lost 6 bases at V and 4 bases at J; junction bases unmatched: 11. The CDR3 extends over 16 amino acids.

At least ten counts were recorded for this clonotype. The CDR3 region has the DNA TGCAGTGCAGAAAAGACAGGGTACTACGAGCAGTACTTC. This translates into CSAEKTGYYEQYF. The rearrangement links TRBV20-1 to TRBJ2-7; 7 bases agree with TRBD1. V was clipped by 6 bases and J by 3 bases; unmatched bases: 8. The CDR3 length is 13 residues. Germline V gene sequence: CDR1 DFQATT, CDR2 SNEGSKA (reference sequence).

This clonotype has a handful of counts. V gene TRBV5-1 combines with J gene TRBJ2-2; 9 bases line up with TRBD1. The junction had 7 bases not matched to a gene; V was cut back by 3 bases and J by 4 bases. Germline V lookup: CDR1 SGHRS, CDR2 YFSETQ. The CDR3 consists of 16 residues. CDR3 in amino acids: CASSSLTGGSTGELFF. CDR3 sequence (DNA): TGCGCCAGCAGCTCGTTGACAGGGGGTAGCACCGGGGAGCTGTTTTTT. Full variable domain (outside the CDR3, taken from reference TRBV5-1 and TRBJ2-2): KAGVTQTPRYLIKTRGQQVTLSCSPISGHRSVSWYQQTPGQGLQFLFEYFSETQRNKGNFPGRFSGRQFSNSRSEMNVSTLELGDSALYLCASSSLTGGSTGELFFGEGSRLTVL.

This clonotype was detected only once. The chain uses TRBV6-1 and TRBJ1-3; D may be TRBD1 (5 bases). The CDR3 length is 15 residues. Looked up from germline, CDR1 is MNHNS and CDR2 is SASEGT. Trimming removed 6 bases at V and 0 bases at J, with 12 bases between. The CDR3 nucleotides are TGTGCCAGCAGCCGCGGGGGGGACTCTGGAAACACCATATATTTT. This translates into CASSRGGDSGNTIYF.

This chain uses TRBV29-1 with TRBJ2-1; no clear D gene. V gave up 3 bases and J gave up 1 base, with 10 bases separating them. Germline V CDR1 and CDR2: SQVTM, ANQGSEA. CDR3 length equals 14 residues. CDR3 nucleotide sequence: TGCAGCGTTGATGGAACGTTATCCTACAATGAGCAGTTCTTC. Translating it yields CSVDGTLSYNEQFF.

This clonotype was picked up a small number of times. In DNA form, the CDR3 reads TGTGCCAGCAGCTCGCCGACGGCTGTAAACACCATATATTTT. Encoded protein: CASSSPTAVNTIYF. This chain joins TRBV11-2 and TRBJ1-3; D remains ambiguous. CDR3 length equals 14 residues. Between the trimmed V and J ends, which lost 4 bases and 6 bases, there was a span of 13 bases. Germline CDR1 SGHAT, CDR2 FQNNGV.

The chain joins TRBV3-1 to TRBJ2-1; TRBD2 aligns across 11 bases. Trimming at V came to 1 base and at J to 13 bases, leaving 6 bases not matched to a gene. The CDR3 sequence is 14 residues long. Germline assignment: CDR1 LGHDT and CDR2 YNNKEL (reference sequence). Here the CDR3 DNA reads TGTGCCAGCAGCCAAGTTGGGACTAGCGGCAACCAGTTCTTC. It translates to CASSQVGTSGNQFF.

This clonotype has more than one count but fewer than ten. The CDR3, as DNA: TGCGCCAGCAGCCAAGTACGGGATAGCAATCAGCCCCAGCATTTT. Translating it yields CASSQVRDSNQPQHF. This chain links TRBV4-3 with TRBJ1-5; the D is unclear. Germline CDR1 LGHNA, CDR2 YSLEER. The CDR3 sequence is 15 residues long. V lost 1 base and J 0 bases, leaving 7 bases between the germline ends.

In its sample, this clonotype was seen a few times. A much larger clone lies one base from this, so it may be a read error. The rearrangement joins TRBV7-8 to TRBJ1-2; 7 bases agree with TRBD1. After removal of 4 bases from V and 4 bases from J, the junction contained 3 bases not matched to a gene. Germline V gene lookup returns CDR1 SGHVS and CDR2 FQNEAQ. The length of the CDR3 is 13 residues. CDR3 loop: CASSSDRAYGYTF. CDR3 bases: TGTGCCAGCAGCTCCGACAGGGCCTATGGCTACACCTTC.

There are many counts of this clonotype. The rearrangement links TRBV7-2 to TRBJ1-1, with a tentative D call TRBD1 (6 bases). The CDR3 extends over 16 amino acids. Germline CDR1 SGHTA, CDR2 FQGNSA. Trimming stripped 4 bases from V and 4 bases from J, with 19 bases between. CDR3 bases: TGTGCCAGCAGCTCCGTCGGGGCAGGGGCGGGCACTGAAGCTTTCTTT. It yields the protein CASSSVGAGAGTEAFF.

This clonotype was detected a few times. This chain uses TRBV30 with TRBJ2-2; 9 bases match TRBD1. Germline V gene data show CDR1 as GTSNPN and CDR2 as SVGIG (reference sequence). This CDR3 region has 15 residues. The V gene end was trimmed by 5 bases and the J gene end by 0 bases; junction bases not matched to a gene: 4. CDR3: CAWARQGANTGELFF. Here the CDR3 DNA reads TGTGCCTGGGCCAGACAGGGGGCGAACACCGGGGAGCTGTTTTTT.

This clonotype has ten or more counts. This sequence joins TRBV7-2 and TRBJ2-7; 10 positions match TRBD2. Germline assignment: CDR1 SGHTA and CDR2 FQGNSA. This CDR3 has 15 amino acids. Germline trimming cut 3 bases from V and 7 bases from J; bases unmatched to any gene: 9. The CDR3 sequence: CASSFATSGPREQYF. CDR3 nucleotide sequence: TGTGCCAGCAGCTTCGCGACTAGCGGGCCCCGGGAGCAGTACTTC.

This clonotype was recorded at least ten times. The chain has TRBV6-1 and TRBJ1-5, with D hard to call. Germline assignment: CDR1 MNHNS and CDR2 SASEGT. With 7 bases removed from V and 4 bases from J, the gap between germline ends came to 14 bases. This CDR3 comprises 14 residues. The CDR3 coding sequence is TGTGCCAGCACCGAAAACAATGGTAATCAGCCCCAGCATTTT. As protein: CASTENNGNQPQHF.

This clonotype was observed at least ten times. The CDR3 DNA follows: TGTGCCAGCAGTAAAGGACAGGGAAGCAATCAGCCCCAGCATTTT. Translating gives CASSKGQGSNQPQHF. This chain connects TRBV12-3 or TRBV12-4 to TRBJ1-5; 8 nucleotides match TRBD1. This CDR3 has 15 residues. V was clipped by 5 bases and J by 1 base; unmatched bases: 4.

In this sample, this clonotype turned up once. Here the CDR3 reads CASSLASGFYEQYF. CDR3 coding DNA: TGTGCCAGCAGCTTAGCGTCAGGGTTCTACGAGCAGTACTTC. V and J are TRBV7-9 and TRBJ2-7; TRBD1 is a possible D gene (5 bases). There are 14 residues in the CDR3. Trimming shortened V by 0 bases and J by 3 bases, and 9 bases separated the two germline ends. Per germline, CDR1 SEHNR and CDR2 FQNEAQ (reference sequence).

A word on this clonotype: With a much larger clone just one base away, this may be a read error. This chain's CDR3 is CASSPSADFFGYTF. The CDR3 DNA reads TGTGCCAGCAGTCCCTCTGCGGACTTCTTTGGCTACACCTTC. The chain carries TRBV6-1 and TRBJ1-2; D not resolved. The ends were cut back, 5 bases at V and 7 bases at J, with 17 bases in the middle. The CDR3 covers 14 residues. The germline V gene encodes CDR1 MNHNS and CDR2 SASEGT.

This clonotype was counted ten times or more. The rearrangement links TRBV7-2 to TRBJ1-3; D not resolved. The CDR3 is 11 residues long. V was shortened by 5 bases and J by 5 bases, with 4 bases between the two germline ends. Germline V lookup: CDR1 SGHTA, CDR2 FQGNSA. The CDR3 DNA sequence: TGTGCCAGCAGCGCTAGAAACACCATATATTTT. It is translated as CASSARNTIYF. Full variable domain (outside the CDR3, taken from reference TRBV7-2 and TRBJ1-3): GAGVSQSPSNKVTEKGKDVELRCDPISGHTALYWYRQSLGQGLEFLIYFQGNSAPDKSGLPSDRFSAERTGGSVSTLTIQRTQQEDSAVYLCASSARNTIYFGEGSWLTVV.

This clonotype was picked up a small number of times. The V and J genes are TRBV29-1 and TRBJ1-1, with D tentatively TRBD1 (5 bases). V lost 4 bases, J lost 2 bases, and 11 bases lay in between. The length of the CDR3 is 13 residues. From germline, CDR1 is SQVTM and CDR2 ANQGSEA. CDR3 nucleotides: TGCAGCGTTGCGCGGGGGACTAACACTGAAGCTTTCTTT. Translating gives CSVARGTNTEAFF.